This is a list of T cell receptor beta chains from one sample in a study of cytomegalovirus exposure and HLA in healthy donors. Clones were read by immunoSEQ multiplex PCR, and TCRdb kept only the in-frame ones, dropping some. The repertoire holds some 130,000 clones, with 75% to 85% as singletons. The sample consisted of PBMCs. Every receptor here comes from a man aged 30 to 45 in good health and CMV-seronegative. CDR3s include the opening cysteine and the closing phenylalanine or tryptophan. Each record gives: CDR3 protein, CDR3 DNA, D gene, V gene, J gene, clone size. The D gene is left open where the match is weak. Clone size is shown for a subset of rows, as once, few, many or a class of expanded clone.

CDR3: CASSPQGNQPQHF
DNA: TGTGCCAGCAGCCCGCAGGGCAATCAGCCCCAGCATTTT
D: -
V: TRBV11-2
J: TRBJ1-5
size: -

CDR3: CASSGPASYEQYF
DNA: TGTGCCAGCAGTGGACCTGCTAGCTACGAGCAGTACTTC
D: -
V: TRBV25-1
J: TRBJ2-7
size: -

CDR3: CASSYSTGNGYTF
DNA: TGTGCCAGCAGTTACTCGACGGGGAATGGCTACACCTTC
D: -
V: TRBV6-5
J: TRBJ1-2
size: -

CDR3: CASSLTSSSQGIGYTF
DNA: TGTGCCAGCAGCTTAACGAGCTCGAGTCAGGGAATTGGCTACACCTTC
D: -
V: TRBV7-3
J: TRBJ1-2
size: -

CDR3: CASSSPGTGMSYEQYF
DNA: TGTGCCAGCAGTTCCCCCGGGACAGGGATGTCCTACGAGCAGTACTTC
D: TRBD1
V: TRBV28
J: TRBJ2-7
size: -

CDR3: CASSYGQPQHF
DNA: TGTGCCAGCAGTTACGGACAACCCCAGCATTTT
D: -
V: TRBV28
J: TRBJ1-5
size: -

CDR3: CASSLTGGSDYGYPF
DNA: TGCGCCAGCAGCTTGACAGGGGGCAGTGACTATGGCTACCCCTTC
D: TRBD1
V: TRBV5-1
J: TRBJ1-2
size: -

CDR3: CASSDLQGTDYEQYF
DNA: TGTGCCAGCAGCGACCTTCAGGGGACGGATTACGAGCAGTACTTC
D: -
V: TRBV27
J: TRBJ2-7
size: -

CDR3: CASSVFPRLEIRGQQAFF
DNA: TGTGCCAGCAGTGTCTTCCCCCGTCTCGAGATTCGGGGACAGCAAGCTTTCTTT
D: TRBD1
V: TRBV2
J: TRBJ1-1
size: -

CDR3: CSALRDTIYF
DNA: TGCAGTGCCCTCCGGGACACCATATATTTT
D: -
V: TRBV20-1
J: TRBJ1-3
size: once

CDR3: CASSFPGLAGVTGELFF
DNA: TGTGCCAGCAGCTTTCCGGGACTAGCGGGAGTTACCGGGGAGCTGTTTTTT
D: TRBD2
V: TRBV5-4
J: TRBJ2-2
size: -

CDR3: CASSSGLDVLYNEQFF
DNA: TGCGCCAGCAGCTCGGGACTAGACGTACTCTACAATGAGCAGTTCTTC
D: TRBD2
V: TRBV5-1
J: TRBJ2-1
size: -

CDR3: CASSLGQGGYEQYF
DNA: TGTGCCAGCAGCTTAGGACAGGGTGGGTACGAGCAGTACTTC
D: TRBD1
V: TRBV11-2
J: TRBJ2-7
size: -

CDR3: CASSQRTGMGEKLFF
DNA: TGCGCCAGCAGCCAGCGAACAGGAATGGGCGAAAAACTGTTTTTT
D: -
V: TRBV4-3
J: TRBJ1-4
size: few

CDR3: CASSLALAGRNEQFF
DNA: TGTGCCAGCAGTTTAGCACTAGCGGGAAGGAATGAGCAGTTCTTC
D: TRBD2
V: TRBV5-4
J: TRBJ2-1
size: -

CDR3: CSVEGGLSSGNTIYF
DNA: TGCAGCGTTGAAGGCGGATTAAGCTCTGGAAACACCATATATTTT
D: -
V: TRBV29-1
J: TRBJ1-3
size: -

CDR3: CASSIGHPGGEPQNF
DNA: TGTGCCAGTAGTATAGGACACCCGGGGGGTGAGCCCCAGAATTTT
D: -
V: TRBV19
J: TRBJ1-5
size: -

CDR3: CASSESGTGELFF
DNA: TGCGCCAGCAGTGAGTCGGGGACAGGGGAGCTGTTTTTT
D: -
V: TRBV10-1
J: TRBJ2-2
size: few

CDR3: CASSNYLTGNYGYTF
DNA: TGTGCCAGCAGTAATTATTTGACAGGCAACTATGGCTACACCTTC
D: -
V: TRBV7-2
J: TRBJ1-2
size: -

CDR3: CASSQITGAGNTIYF
DNA: TGTGCCAGCAGCCAAATTACGGGAGCTGGAAACACCATATATTTT
D: -
V: TRBV14
J: TRBJ1-3
size: -

CDR3: CASSDRARQPQHF
DNA: TGTGCCAGCAGTGACAGGGCCCGCCAGCCCCAGCATTTT
D: TRBD1
V: TRBV6-5
J: TRBJ1-5
size: few

CDR3: CASSESVTQYF
DNA: TGTGCCAGCAGTGAGTCTGTAACGCAGTATTTT
D: -
V: TRBV2
J: TRBJ2-3
size: few

CDR3: CASSLDGRALDEQFF
DNA: TGTGCCAGCAGCTTGGACGGGAGGGCACTAGATGAGCAGTTCTTC
D: TRBD2
V: TRBV5-5
J: TRBJ2-1
size: -

CDR3: CASSYSRALGDEQYF
DNA: TGTGCCAGCAGTTACTCGAGGGCTCTTGGCGACGAGCAGTACTTC
D: -
V: TRBV6-6
J: TRBJ2-7
size: -

CDR3: CASSEVAGTVSGANVLTF
DNA: TGTGCCAGCAGTGAGGTAGCAGGGACAGTCTCTGGGGCCAACGTCCTGACTTTC
D: TRBD1
V: TRBV25-1
J: TRBJ2-6
size: once

CDR3: CASSLDSGEQYF
DNA: TGTGCCAGCAGCTTGGACTCGGGGGAGCAGTACTTC
D: -
V: TRBV13
J: TRBJ2-7
size: -

CDR3: CASSQWTRQPYEQYF
DNA: TGTGCCAGCAGCCAGTGGACTCGCCAACCCTACGAGCAGTACTTC
D: -
V: TRBV5-4
J: TRBJ2-7
size: -

CDR3: CASSLLPDKQGEQFF
DNA: TGTGCCAGCAGTTTATTGCCTGACAAACAGGGTGAGCAGTTCTTC
D: -
V: TRBV27
J: TRBJ2-1
size: once

CDR3: CASSLRTASNEKLFF
DNA: TGTGCCAGCAGTCTCCGGACAGCATCTAATGAAAAACTGTTTTTT
D: -
V: TRBV6-1
J: TRBJ1-4
size: few

CDR3: CASSLSGVEQYF
DNA: TGTGCCAGCAGCTTGTCCGGAGTCGAGCAGTACTTC
D: -
V: TRBV5-6
J: TRBJ2-7
size: -

CDR3: CASSLISGTGRSEQYF
DNA: TGTGCCAGCAGCTTAATCTCTGGTACAGGTCGCAGCGAGCAGTACTTC
D: -
V: TRBV7-2
J: TRBJ2-7
size: -

CDR3: CASSGDRAPNQPQHF
DNA: TGCGCCAGCAGCGGGGACAGGGCCCCAAATCAGCCCCAGCATTTT
D: TRBD1
V: TRBV4-3
J: TRBJ1-5
size: once

CDR3: CSATEETQYF
DNA: TGCAGTGCCACCGAGGAGACCCAGTACTTC
D: -
V: TRBV20-1
J: TRBJ2-5
size: once

CDR3: CASRRTSGSYNEQFF
DNA: TGTGCCAGCAGGAGGACTAGCGGGAGTTACAATGAGCAGTTCTTC
D: TRBD2
V: TRBV6-1
J: TRBJ2-1
size: few

CDR3: CASSQRGGRWYEQYF
DNA: TGTGCCAGCAGCCAGCGGGGGGGCAGGTGGTACGAGCAGTACTTC
D: TRBD2
V: TRBV7-2
J: TRBJ2-7
size: -

CDR3: CASSLAPRQGWNTGELFF
DNA: TGTGCCAGCAGCTTAGCCCCTCGACAAGGATGGAACACCGGGGAGCTGTTTTTT
D: -
V: TRBV11-2
J: TRBJ2-2
size: -

CDR3: CASSLGTNYGYPF
DNA: TGTGCCAGCAGCTTGGGGACAAACTATGGCTACCCCTTC
D: -
V: TRBV5-6
J: TRBJ1-2
size: -

CDR3: CASSYRETYGYTF
DNA: TGTGCCAGCAGTTACCGGGAAACCTATGGCTACACCTTC
D: -
V: TRBV6-5
J: TRBJ1-2
size: -

CDR3: CASSFTSNQPQHF
DNA: TGTGCCAGCAGCTTTACAAGCAATCAGCCCCAGCATTTT
D: -
V: TRBV7-9
J: TRBJ1-5
size: -

CDR3: CSVGGQGMEYEQYF
DNA: TGCAGCGTTGGCGGACAGGGAATGGAGTACGAGCAGTACTTC
D: TRBD1
V: TRBV29-1
J: TRBJ2-7
size: -

CDR3: CASSPERGSYNEQFF
DNA: TGTGCCAGCAGTCCTGAGCGGGGCTCCTACAATGAGCAGTTCTTC
D: TRBD2
V: TRBV28
J: TRBJ2-1
size: -

CDR3: CASSSHLTSGQETQYF
DNA: TGCGCCAGCAGCTCCCACCTCACTAGCGGACAAGAGACCCAGTACTTC
D: TRBD2
V: TRBV5-1
J: TRBJ2-5
size: -

CDR3: CASSSGLAGGTYEQYF
DNA: TGTGCCAGCAGTTCGGGACTAGCGGGAGGGACCTACGAGCAGTACTTC
D: TRBD2
V: TRBV27
J: TRBJ2-7
size: few

CDR3: CASSHRSGGPYEQYF
DNA: TGCGCCAGCAGCCATAGGTCGGGAGGCCCCTACGAGCAGTACTTC
D: TRBD2
V: TRBV4-1
J: TRBJ2-7
size: few

CDR3: CASSQDLAASGSHEQYF
DNA: TGCGCCAGCAGCCAAGATCTGGCGGCTAGCGGGAGCCACGAGCAGTACTTC
D: TRBD2
V: TRBV4-1
J: TRBJ2-7
size: -

CDR3: CASSLGRDTGTDTQYF
DNA: TGCGCCAGCAGCTTAGGTCGGGACACAGGCACAGATACGCAGTATTTT
D: -
V: TRBV5-1
J: TRBJ2-3
size: -

CDR3: CASSPRRRRGVDTEAFF
DNA: TGTGCCAGTAGTCCCCGGAGGAGGCGGGGCGTAGACACTGAAGCTTTCTTT
D: -
V: TRBV19
J: TRBJ1-1
size: -

CDR3: CASGLDHPIRCGYTF
DNA: TGTGCTAGTGGTTTGGACCACCCAATCAGATGCGGCTACACCTTC
D: -
V: TRBV12-5
J: TRBJ1-2
size: -

CDR3: CASSQGQGAGNQPQHF
DNA: TGCGCCAGCAGCCAAGGACAGGGGGCAGGTAATCAGCCCCAGCATTTT
D: TRBD1
V: TRBV4-1
J: TRBJ1-5
size: once

CDR3: CASSFTGVSHEQYF
DNA: TGTGCCAGCAGTTTTACAGGGGTATCCCACGAGCAGTACTTC
D: TRBD1
V: TRBV28
J: TRBJ2-7
size: -

CDR3: CASSSGQGAGGYTF
DNA: TGTGCCAGCAGCTCGGGACAGGGGGCGGGCGGCTACACCTTC
D: TRBD1
V: TRBV7-9
J: TRBJ1-2
size: -

CDR3: CASSLLPSTSYEQYF
DNA: TGTGCCAGCAGCTTACTACCGTCCACCTCCTACGAGCAGTACTTC
D: -
V: TRBV7-2
J: TRBJ2-7
size: -

CDR3: CASSEGQPYGYTF
DNA: TGTGCCAGCAGTGAAGGACAGCCCTATGGCTACACCTTC
D: -
V: TRBV2
J: TRBJ1-2
size: -

CDR3: CASSEPGLAVTDTQYF
DNA: TGTGCCAGCAGTGAACCCGGACTAGCGGTCACAGATACGCAGTATTTT
D: TRBD2
V: TRBV27
J: TRBJ2-3
size: -

CDR3: CASSLAMGQGEAFF
DNA: TGCGCCAGCAGCTTGGCAATGGGGCAGGGTGAAGCTTTCTTT
D: -
V: TRBV5-1
J: TRBJ1-1
size: -

CDR3: CASRKGEAATDTQYF
DNA: TGTGCCAGCAGAAAAGGGGAAGCAGCCACAGATACGCAGTATTTT
D: -
V: TRBV7-8
J: TRBJ2-3
size: -

CDR3: CASSQGTSGYNEQFF
DNA: TGTGCCAGCAGTCAAGGGACTAGCGGCTACAATGAGCAGTTCTTC
D: TRBD2
V: TRBV27
J: TRBJ2-1
size: -

CDR3: CAWGNTGTEQYF
DNA: TGTGCCTGGGGGAACACAGGGACCGAGCAGTACTTC
D: -
V: TRBV30
J: TRBJ2-7
size: -